This record covers a single T cell receptor beta chain. Its antigen is as yet unknown. This record belongs to a study of cytomegalovirus exposure and HLA in healthy donors. General study findings and limits: It was reportedly the case that the classifier diagnosed cytomegalovirus status with high specificity and sensitivity. Many donors shared some public TCRs, even though most TCR sequences were rare. Investigators reported over 150 TCR beta chains as tied to cytomegalovirus. A few of the chains that were CMV-associated were confirmed in vitro to be specific for CMV antigens.

The junction had 7 bases not matched to a gene; V was cut back by 5 bases and J by 3 bases. From germline, CDR1 is MNHEY and CDR2 SMNVEV (reference sequence). The CDR3 covers 15 residues. This table comes from immunoSEQ multiplex PCR, and its TCRdb copy is limited to in-frame clones, with some not included. The top ten clones hold 0.95% to 1.5% of a sample with under 300,000 clones, approximately 83% of them seen once. This chain connects TRBV27 to TRBJ2-7; the match to TRBD1 covers 10 bases. The sequence derives from a woman aged 30 to 39 in good health and CMV-seropositive. The sequenced sample was PBMCs. The CDR3, as DNA: TGTGCCAGCAGTAGAACCGGGACAGGGGACTACGAGCAGTACTTC. Its protein is CASSRTGTGDYEQYF.